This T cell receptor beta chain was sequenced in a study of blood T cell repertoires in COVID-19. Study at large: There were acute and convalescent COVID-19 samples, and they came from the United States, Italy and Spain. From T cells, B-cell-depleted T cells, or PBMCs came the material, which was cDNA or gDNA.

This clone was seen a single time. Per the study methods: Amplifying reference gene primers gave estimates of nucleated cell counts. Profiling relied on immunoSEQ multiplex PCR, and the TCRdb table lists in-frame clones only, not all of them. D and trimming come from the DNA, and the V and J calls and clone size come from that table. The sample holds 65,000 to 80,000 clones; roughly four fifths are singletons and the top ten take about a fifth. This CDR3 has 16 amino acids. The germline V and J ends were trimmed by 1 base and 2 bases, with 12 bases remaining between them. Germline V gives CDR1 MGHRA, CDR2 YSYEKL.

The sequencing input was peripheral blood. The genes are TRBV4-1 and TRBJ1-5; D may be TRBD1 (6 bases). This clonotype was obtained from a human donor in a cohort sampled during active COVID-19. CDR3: CASSQGQAWGNQPQHF. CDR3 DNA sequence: TGCGCCAGCAGCCAAGGACAGGCTTGGGGCAATCAGCCCCAGCATTTT.